The present T cell receptor (beta chain) was sequenced within a study of T cell responses to AZD1222 COVID-19 vaccine. Some clones are missing from TCRdb's copy, which holds only in-frame ones; the method was immunoSEQ multiplex PCR. Counted here are approximately 110,000 clones, approximately 90% occurring once; the ten biggest clones make up 4% to 5.5%. Findings of the study overall: At baseline, just five to seven AZD1222 recipients tested seropositive. Spike was spanned by vaccine-associated CD4 TCRs, which were dominant at 160-218 and 743-854. Increases in Spike-specific TCR breadth and depth were seen after two AZD1222 doses.

The CDR3 loop spans 14 amino acids. With 2 bases clipped from V and 3 bases from J, the junction kept 3 bases outside the gene matches. Germline V gives CDR1 SGDLS, CDR2 YYNGEE. On this clone: As yet, its antigen is unknown.

The V call is TRBV9, the J call TRBJ2-7; 9 bases agree with TRBD2. The TCR was taken from an adult in good health. Sequenced material: peripheral blood, taken on day 0 of AZD1222 vaccination. The CDR3 DNA follows: TGTGCCAGCAGCGTTAGCGGGAGTTTCTACGAGCAGTACTTC. Amino acid sequence: CASSVSGSFYEQYF.